One sample yielded the 25 T cell receptor beta chains listed below, sequenced in a study of T cells in Graves' hyperthyroidism and ophthalmopathy. Amplified regions were TCR beta CDR3 sequences from RNA transcripts. Using the HTBI primer set, a first-round RT-PCR was run on the TCR CDR3. TCRdb itself ran the multiplex PCR reads through MiXCR, one entry per CDR3 protein. The sample carries a few hundred thousand distinct CDR3 sequences, less than 25% recorded once. Specimen: blood. The receptor source for this set is a young man with Graves' hyperthyroidism.

This clonotype was picked up many times. V usage is TRBV30 and J usage is TRBJ1-5; D is uncertain. CDR1 and CDR2 from the germline V gene are GTSNPN and SVGIG (reference sequence). V was pared by 2 bases and J by 10 bases, with 18 bases between. This CDR3 region has 14 residues. This CDR3 is CAWSIGSSIGPQHF. The CDR3 coding sequence is TGTGCCTGGAGTATAGGGTCAAGCATAGGACCCCAGCATTTT.

This chain connects TRBV9 to TRBJ1-2, with unresolved D. The V end lost 4 bases, the J end lost 1 base, and 14 bases lay between the germline ends. From germline, CDR1 is SGDLS and CDR2 YYNGEE. There are 15 residues in the CDR3. CDR3 protein: CASSIETTLNYGYTF. CDR3 nucleotide sequence: TGTGCCAGCAGCATCGAGACGACTCTTAACTATGGCTACACCTTC.

This clonotype appeared many times. The gene calls are TRBV19 and TRBJ1-5, with D perhaps matching TRBD1 (5 bases). The CDR3 is 12 amino acids. Trimming removed 9 bases from V and 6 bases from J, with 12 bases in between. From germline, CDR1 is LNHDA and CDR2 SQIVND (reference sequence). CDR3 in amino acids: CASSQGFQPQHF. In nucleotides, the CDR3 is TGTGCCAGCTCCCAGGGTTTTCAGCCCCAGCATTTT. The whole variable domain, remainder taken from reference TRBV19 and TRBJ1-5, is DGGITQSPKYLFRKEGQNVTLSCEQNLNHDAMYWYRQDPGQGLRLIYYSQIVNDFQKGDIAEGYSVSREKKESFPLTVTSAQKNPTAFYLCASSQGFQPQHFGDGTRLSIL.

V usage is TRBV7-2 and J usage is TRBJ1-2; no clear D. With 5 bases removed from V and 2 bases from J, the gap between germline ends came to 9 bases. This CDR3 comprises 13 residues. CDR1 is SGHTA and CDR2 is FQGNSA in the germline V gene. This CDR3 is CASSPAENYGYTF. CDR3 DNA: TGTGCCAGCAGCCCGGCCGAAAACTATGGCTACACCTTC. Full variable domain (missing parts from reference TRBV7-2 and TRBJ1-2): GAGVSQSPSNKVTEKGKDVELRCDPISGHTALYWYRQSLGQGLEFLIYFQGNSAPDKSGLPSDRFSAERTGGSVSTLTIQRTQQEDSAVYLCASSPAENYGYTFGSGTRLTVV.

This clonotype was found many times. The rearrangement links TRBV6-1 to TRBJ2-2, with no clear D. V dropped 4 bases and J dropped 0 bases, with 9 bases sitting between them. The CDR3 covers 15 residues. Germline lookup yields CDR1 MNHNS and CDR2 SASEGT. This CDR3 reads CASSVEAANTGELFF. CDR3 coding DNA: TGTGCCAGCAGTGTAGAGGCGGCGAACACCGGGGAGCTGTTTTTT.

The V gene is TRBV2, the J gene TRBJ2-7; D uncertain. Germline V gives CDR1 SNHLY, CDR2 FYNNEI. The CDR3 sequence is 13 residues long. Trimming left V 6 bases short and J 4 bases short, with 13 bases between. The CDR3 loop reads CASSVTYDYEQYF. The CDR3 DNA follows: TGTGCCAGCAGCGTAACCTACGATTACGAGCAGTACTTC.

This clonotype was seen a few times. An end of the junction does not agree with germline; a read error may underlie this. This chain connects TRBV28 to TRBJ1-6, with 8 bases identical to TRBD1. This CDR3 contains 16 residues. The V gene's germline CDR1 is MDHEN and CDR2 SYDVKM. Here the CDR3 DNA reads TGTGCCAGCACCTGGACAGGGAGAGGGAATAATCCACCCCTCCACTTT. Translation: CASTWTGRGNNPPLHF.

The chain uses TRBV7-2 and TRBJ2-4; D is uncertain. Per germline, CDR1 SGHTA and CDR2 FQGNSA. The CDR3 contains 14 residues. The germline V and J ends were trimmed by 5 bases and 7 bases, with 15 bases remaining between them. The CDR3 spells CASSPRGTANIQYF. Here the CDR3 DNA reads TGTGCCAGCAGCCCCCGAGGTACAGCCAACATTCAGTACTTC.

This clonotype appeared many times. The CDR3 nucleotides are TGTGCCAGCAGTTATCGGGGGGCTACGTCCTACGAGCAGTACTTC. Its translation: CASSYRGATSYEQYF. The gene calls are TRBV6-5 and TRBJ2-7, with D perhaps matching TRBD2 (7 bases). The V gene's germline CDR1 is MNHEY and CDR2 SVGAGI. V was cut by 3 bases and J by 1 base, with 13 bases left in between. The CDR3 is 15 residues long.

This clonotype was counted many times. The chain recombines TRBV12-3 or TRBV12-4 with TRBJ1-2, with a possible D match to TRBD1 (6 bases). Trimming shortened V by 10 bases and J by 4 bases, and 19 bases separated the two germline ends. The CDR3 runs to 14 residues. The CDR3: CATGSIEDSYGYTF. As DNA, the CDR3 is TGTGCCACCGGGTCGATCGAGGACAGCTATGGCTACACCTTC.

This clonotype has at least ten counts. The chain recombines TRBV5-1 with TRBJ2-7; 8 bases match TRBD2. The CDR3 is made up of 14 amino acids. The ends lost 4 bases at V and 2 bases at J; junction bases unmatched: 5. Germline CDR1 and CDR2: SGHRS and YFSETQ. In nucleotides, the CDR3 is TGCGCCAGCAGCAATAGCGGGGACGCCTACGAGCAGTACTTC. Protein product: CASSNSGDAYEQYF. Complete variable domain (other parts from reference TRBV5-1 and TRBJ2-7): KAGVTQTPRYLIKTRGQQVTLSCSPISGHRSVSWYQQTPGQGLQFLFEYFSETQRNKGNFPGRFSGRQFSNSRSEMNVSTLELGDSALYLCASSNSGDAYEQYFGPGTRLTVT.

The chain has TRBV11-3 and TRBJ1-1; D perhaps matches TRBD1 (5 bases). The V end was cut by 5 bases, the J end by 5 bases, with 15 bases between. The CDR3 contains 14 residues. Germline V gene lookup returns CDR1 SGHNT and CDR2 YENEEA. CDR3 sequence reads: CASSPRGVETEAFF. The CDR3 DNA reads TGTGCCAGCAGCCCCCGGGGCGTGGAGACTGAAGCTTTCTTT.

This clonotype came up many times. The gene calls are TRBV27 and TRBJ2-7, with a weak D call TRBD1 (5 bases). V lost 7 bases and J 0 bases, leaving 13 bases between the germline ends. The CDR3 covers 14 residues. The germline V gene has CDR1 MNHEY and CDR2 SMNVEV (reference sequence). The CDR3, as DNA: TGTGCCAGCACTCCGACAGTTTTCTCCTACGAGCAGTACTTC. Encoded protein: CASTPTVFSYEQYF.

This clonotype has only a few counts. The chain uses TRBV19 and TRBJ2-7; possibly TRBD2 for D (6 bases). The CDR3 extends over 14 amino acids. The V end was cut by 7 bases, the J end by 4 bases, with 17 bases between. The germline gives CDR1 LNHDA, CDR2 SQIVND (reference sequence). The chain's CDR3 is CASTPGLGGYEQYF. For the CDR3, the DNA is TGTGCCAGTACACCGGGACTGGGTGGGTACGAGCAGTACTTC.

This clonotype has a handful of counts. The rearrangement links TRBV18 to TRBJ1-2; weak D call: TRBD1 (5 bases). This CDR3 region has 19 residues. The germline gives CDR1 KGHSH, CDR2 LQKENI. The ends were cut back, 1 base at V and 0 bases at J, with 21 bases in the middle. In DNA form, the CDR3 reads TGTGCCAGCTCACCACTCCAGGGCCTGCCGGGGCGATCTAACTATGGCTACACCTTC. It yields the protein CASSPLQGLPGRSNYGYTF. Together with reference TRBV18 and TRBJ1-2, the CDR3 gives the full variable domain: NAGVMQNPRHLVRRRGQEARLRCSPMKGHSHVYWYRQLPEEGLKFMVYLQKENIIDESGMPKERFSAEFPKEGPSILRIQQVVRGDSAAYFCASSPLQGLPGRSNYGYTFGSGTRLTVV.

This clonotype was seen at least ten times. The J gene is TRBJ2-7, the V gene TRBV6-2 or TRBV6-3, with 11 bases identical to TRBD2. The CDR3 runs 14 residues. Per germline, CDR1 MNHEY and CDR2 SVGEGT. V was pared by 6 bases and J by 3 bases, with 4 bases of the junction left unmatched. The CDR3 DNA is TGTGCCAGCAGACCGGGACTAGCGGTCTACGAGCAGTACTTC. Translating it yields CASRPGLAVYEQYF.

At least ten counts were recorded for this clonotype. This chain joins TRBV11-2 and TRBJ1-1; 8 bases align to TRBD1. V trimming: 5 bases; J trimming: 5 bases; junction bases outside the gene matches: 13. The CDR3 spans 16 residues. Germline-derived CDR1 and CDR2 are SGHAT and FQNNGV. The CDR3 loop reads CASSPRRRQGFTEAFF. CDR3 bases: TGTGCCAGCAGCCCAAGGAGGAGACAGGGGTTTACTGAAGCTTTCTTT.

The CDR3 nucleotides are TGTGCCAGTAGTATGGAGATGAACACTGAAGCTTTCTTT. This encodes CASSMEMNTEAFF. The chain has TRBV19 and TRBJ1-1; no clear D gene. V was shortened by 3 bases and J by 0 bases, with 5 bases between the two germline ends. The CDR3 extends over 13 amino acids. Germline V lookup: CDR1 LNHDA, CDR2 SQIVND (reference sequence).

This clonotype was seen at least ten times. The CDR3 nucleotides are TGTGCCAGCAGTTTTCAGGGGCGGTTGCCCCAGCATTTT. It encodes CASSFQGRLPQHF. The V gene is TRBV6-5, the J gene TRBJ1-5; possible D gene TRBD1, 6 bases. Germline values: CDR1 MNHEY, CDR2 SVGAGI. V was shortened by 4 bases and J by 9 bases, with 13 bases between the two germline ends. The CDR3 runs 13 residues.

Ten or more counts support this clonotype. This CDR3 reads CASSVDASGYEQYF. CDR3 nucleotide sequence: TGTGCCAGCAGCGTAGATGCTAGCGGGTACGAGCAGTACTTC. The gene calls are TRBV9 and TRBJ2-7, with 8 nucleotides matching TRBD2. Germline assignment: CDR1 SGDLS and CDR2 YYNGEE. The V and J ends lost 0 bases and 4 bases, in that order; junction bases with no gene match: 3. This CDR3 spans 14 amino acids.

This clonotype was seen many times. This chain uses TRBV6-5 with TRBJ1-2; D gene uncertain. Germline CDR1 MNHEY, CDR2 SVGAGI. V was shortened by 1 base and J by 1 base, with 7 bases between the two germline ends. CDR3 size: 14 residues. CDR3 region: CASSYFDFNYGYTF. The CDR3 DNA follows: TGTGCCAGCAGTTACTTTGATTTTAACTATGGCTACACCTTC.

This clonotype was observed at least ten times. In nucleotides, the CDR3 is TGTGCCAGCAGTTATTTCAGCGGGGGCACCGGGGAGCTGTTTTTT. Its protein product is CASSYFSGGTGELFF. The chain employs TRBV27 and TRBJ2-2, with 8 bases aligning to TRBD2. This CDR3 region has 15 residues. The V and J ends lost 4 bases and 4 bases, in that order; junction bases with no gene match: 5. Germline CDR1 is MNHEY and CDR2 is SMNVEV (reference sequence).

The V and J genes are TRBV7-9 and TRBJ2-7; D unresolved. The CDR3 loop spans 14 amino acids. Trimming removed 7 bases at V and 1 base at J, with 14 bases between. Germline V gene lookup returns CDR1 SEHNR and CDR2 FQNEAQ (reference sequence). CDR3 region: CASTPGVISYEQYF. CDR3 DNA sequence: TGTGCCAGCACCCCTGGAGTCATTTCCTACGAGCAGTACTTC.

This clonotype has at least ten counts. The chain joins TRBV6-1 to TRBJ1-2; TRBD1 aligns across 9 bases. With 6 bases clipped from V and 8 bases from J, the junction kept 13 bases outside the gene matches. This CDR3 spans 15 amino acids. Germline values: CDR1 MNHNS, CDR2 SASEGT. The CDR3 here is CASRRTPGQGYGYTF. The CDR3 DNA sequence: TGTGCCAGCAGACGTACTCCGGGACAGGGTTACGGCTACACCTTC.

The genes are TRBV3-1 and TRBJ2-7, with a weak D call TRBD2 (5 bases). Germline V gene data show CDR1 as LGHDT and CDR2 as YNNKEL (reference sequence). Deletions cut 0 bases from V and 7 bases from J, with 10 bases between. The CDR3 runs to 13 residues. CDR3 sequence (DNA): TGTGCCAGCAGCCAAGATCGGGGTGCGGAGCAGTACTTC. This encodes CASSQDRGAEQYF.